Shown below are 25 T cell receptor beta chains from a single sample sequenced in a study of breast tumors, draining lymph nodes, adjacent tissues. Breast cancer patients provided tissue from their axillary draining lymph nodes. TCRdb passed the multiplex PCR reads through MiXCR, listing each CDR3 protein once. The profile shows fewer than 150,000 distinct CDR3 sequences, 20% to 25% of them singletons. The sample taken for sequencing was axillary lymph node tissue. The origin of the receptors is a female donor with breast cancer. Some clones in this sample may be carry-over from other donors' samples.

This clonotype was observed many times. The chain couples TRBV29-1 to TRBJ2-1; 8 nucleotides agree with TRBD2. The V gene end was trimmed by 4 bases and the J gene end by 4 bases; junction bases not matched to a gene: 3. CDR3 length: 13 residues. Germline V gene lookup returns CDR1 SQVTM and CDR2 ANQGSEA. CDR3: CSVVREVYNEQFF. CDR3 coding DNA: TGCAGCGTTGTGCGGGAGGTGTACAATGAGCAGTTCTTC.

With respect to this clonotype: This clone may be a read error of a much larger clone one base away. The rearrangement joins TRBV7-2 to TRBJ1-4; possible D gene TRBD1, 5 bases. Germline lookup yields CDR1 SGHTA and CDR2 FQGNSA. The CDR3 covers 14 residues. The CDR3 nucleotides read TGTGCCAGCAGCTTTGGGGGGTACAATGAAAAACTGTATTTT. Translation: CASSFGGYNEKLYF.

This clonotype appeared many times. The chain joins TRBV6-1 to TRBJ1-2, with TRBD1 identical over 7 bases. The V and J ends lost 4 bases and 3 bases, in that order; junction bases with no gene match: 5. CDR3 length: 14 residues. From germline, CDR1 is MNHNS and CDR2 SASEGT. This chain's CDR3 is CASSVNQGDYGYTF. The CDR3, as DNA: TGTGCCAGCAGTGTCAATCAGGGGGACTATGGCTACACCTTC.

This clonotype was recorded once. The conserved phenylalanine or tryptophan is not found at the CDR3 terminus, so this likely reflects a read error. The gene calls are TRBV30 and TRBJ1-4, with TRBD1 matching over 10 bases. Germline V CDR1 and CDR2: GTSNPN, SVGIG (reference sequence). The CDR3 contains 16 residues. The J segment lost 2 bases and the V segment lost 3 bases, leaving 6 bases of the junction unmatched. The CDR3 is CAWSQGQGGTNEKLFS. The CDR3 bases are TGTGCCTGGAGCCAAGGACAGGGGGGTACTAATGAAAAACTGTTTTCT.

This clonotype was detected many times. This chain uses TRBV24-1 with TRBJ2-7, with TRBD1 as a possible D gene (6 bases). Trimming shortened V by 8 bases and J by 0 bases, and 13 bases separated the two germline ends. Germline lookup yields CDR1 KGHDR and CDR2 SFDVKD. CDR3 length equals 14 residues. CDR3 coding DNA: TGTGCCACCACCCCAGGGGTCCTCTCCTACGAGCAGTACTTC. Its translation is CATTPGVLSYEQYF.

As to this clonotype: A clone one base away is much larger, so this may be a read error. The chain uses TRBV18 and TRBJ2-2; D perhaps matches TRBD1 (6 bases). Germline V gives CDR1 KGHSH, CDR2 LQKENI. The CDR3 runs 15 residues. The CDR3 bases are TGTGCCAGCTTACCAAGTGGGACAACCACCGGGGAGCTGTTTTTT. Translated, it gives CASLPSGTTTGELFF.

A note on this clonotype: Possible read error: a much larger clone is one base away. DNA for the CDR3: TGTGCCAGTGGACAGGGGCTTGTATACGAGCAGTACTTC. It codes for CASGQGLVYEQYF. This rearrangement joins TRBV19 to TRBJ2-7; the match to TRBD1 covers 9 bases. This CDR3 is 13 amino acids long. Germline V gene lookup returns CDR1 LNHDA and CDR2 SQIVND (reference sequence). J lost 4 bases, V lost 8 bases, and 6 bases had no gene match. Filled out from reference TRBV19 and TRBJ2-7, the complete variable domain reads DGGITQSPKYLFRKEGQNVTLSCEQNLNHDAMYWYRQDPGQGLRLIYYSQIVNDFQKGDIAEGYSVSREKKESFPLTVTSAQKNPTAFYLCASGQGLVYEQYFGPGTRLTVT.

This clonotype was counted many times. The chain has TRBV5-1 and TRBJ1-4, with 11 bases matching TRBD1. The CDR3 totals 14 residues. Germline CDR1 reads SGHRS; CDR2 reads YFSETQ. The J segment lost 6 bases and the V segment lost 4 bases, leaving 2 bases of the junction unmatched. In nucleotides, the CDR3 is TGCGCCAGCAGCCGGGGACAGGGGGATGAAAAACTGTTTTTT. Encoded protein: CASSRGQGDEKLFF. Drawing the rest from reference TRBV5-1 and TRBJ1-4, the complete variable domain is KAGVTQTPRYLIKTRGQQVTLSCSPISGHRSVSWYQQTPGQGLQFLFEYFSETQRNKGNFPGRFSGRQFSNSRSEMNVSTLELGDSALYLCASSRGQGDEKLFFGSGTQLSVL.

There are many counts of this clonotype. The rearrangement links TRBV6-6 to TRBJ2-1; a possible D gene is TRBD1 (6 bases). Trimming left V 2 bases short and J 8 bases short, with 10 bases between. This CDR3 has 13 amino acids. Germline V lookup: CDR1 MNHNY, CDR2 SVGAGI (reference sequence). The CDR3 DNA sequence: TGTGCCAGCAGTTACAGGCCAGGGGATGAGCAGTTCTTC. Protein product: CASSYRPGDEQFF.

This clonotype was counted at least ten times. The chain employs TRBV2 and TRBJ2-1; D possibly corresponds to TRBD1 (5 bases). V lost 5 bases, J lost 6 bases, and 14 bases lay in between. Germline lookup yields CDR1 SNHLY and CDR2 FYNNEI. This CDR3 is built from 14 residues. The chain's CDR3 is CASSRQSTVNEQFF. In DNA, the CDR3 is TGTGCCAGCAGTCGACAGTCAACGGTCAATGAGCAGTTCTTC.

This clonotype was seen at least ten times. The gene calls are TRBV6-6 and TRBJ1-3; TRBD1 is a possible D gene (5 bases). Germline V lookup: CDR1 MNHNY, CDR2 SVGAGI (reference sequence). Trimming stripped 10 bases from V and 0 bases from J, with 10 bases between. The CDR3 contains 13 residues. The CDR3 protein is CATQGSSGNTIYF. The CDR3 DNA follows: TGTGCCACGCAGGGAAGCTCTGGAAACACCATATATTTT.

With respect to this clonotype: A clone one base away is much larger, so this may be a read error. Here the CDR3 omits its conserved ending phenylalanine or tryptophan, so a read error is the likely source. The chain combines TRBV10-3 with TRBJ2-1; a possible D gene is TRBD2 (6 bases). From germline, CDR1 is ENHRY and CDR2 SYGVKD. The V and J ends lost 8 bases and 6 bases respectively, with 11 bases between them. This CDR3 region has 12 residues. The CDR3 DNA reads TGTGCCATCGGGGGGAGCGGCAATGAGCAGTTCCTC. Amino acids: CAIGGSGNEQFL.

This clonotype was observed many times. The J gene is TRBJ2-3, the V gene TRBV2; TRBD2 matches at 8 bases. Germline trimming cut 4 bases from V and 6 bases from J; bases unmatched to any gene: 9. The CDR3 spans 15 residues. From germline, CDR1 is SNHLY and CDR2 FYNNEI. The CDR3 DNA is TGTGCCAGCAGTGGGCTAGCGGGCGAAGTGGATACGCAGTATTTT. It specifies CASSGLAGEVDTQYF.

This clonotype was picked up many times. V is TRBV7-2 and J is TRBJ2-3; 8 nucleotides align to TRBD2. The CDR3 covers 14 residues. Germline loops: CDR1 SGHTA, CDR2 FQGNSA. V gave up 5 bases and J gave up 15 bases; unmatched junction bases: 16. CDR3 sequence reads: CASSRATLAGLGYF. CDR3 DNA: TGTGCCAGCAGCCGCGCCACGCTAGCGGGCCTTGGTTATTTT.

This chain uses TRBV12-3 or TRBV12-4 with TRBJ2-1; D gene uncertain. V was cut by 9 bases and J by 0 bases, with 9 bases left in between. The CDR3 runs to 13 residues. The CDR3 DNA follows: TGTGCCAGTGGGTTGAGCTCCTACAATGAGCAGTTCTTC. Translating it yields CASGLSSYNEQFF.

This clonotype was detected once. With a much larger clone just one base away, this may be a read error. The chain uses TRBV7-3 and TRBJ1-5; no reliable D call. The CDR3 extends over 13 amino acids. Germline values: CDR1 SGHTA, CDR2 FQGTGA. The CDR3 DNA sequence: TGTGCCAGCAGCCCAGGAATCAATCAGCCCCAGCGTTTT. It yields the protein CASSPGINQPQRF.

The table lists this clonotype with a few counts. A much larger clone is a single base away; this may be a read error. Because the CDR3 is missing its conserved closing phenylalanine or tryptophan, this is likely a read error. V is TRBV11-1 and J is TRBJ2-7; no firm D call. V lost 5 bases, J lost 3 bases, and 5 bases lay in between. This CDR3 has 11 amino acids. Germline CDR1 reads SGHAT; CDR2 reads FQDESV (reference sequence). The CDR3 here is CASSTNYEQYS. CDR3 in DNA: TGTGCCAGCAGCACCAACTACGAGCAGTACTCC.

This clonotype was detected a few times. The gene calls are TRBV3-1 and TRBJ2-2, with 8 positions matching TRBD1. The germline CDR1 and CDR2 sequences are LGHDT and YNNKEL (reference sequence). Trimming at V came to 1 base and at J to 4 bases, leaving 5 bases not matched to a gene. The CDR3 extends over 16 amino acids. CDR3 region: CASSQVQGVGTGELFF. The CDR3 DNA reads TGTGCCAGCAGCCAAGTACAGGGGGTGGGCACCGGGGAGCTGTTTTTT.

This chain uses TRBV11-2 with TRBJ1-1, with 10 nucleotides matching TRBD1. The CDR3 extends over 16 amino acids. V gave up 5 bases and J gave up 1 base; unmatched junction bases: 7. Germline loops: CDR1 SGHAT, CDR2 FQNNGV. CDR3 sequence: CASSTGTGDWNTEAFF. As DNA, the CDR3 is TGTGCCAGCAGCACCGGGACAGGGGATTGGAACACTGAAGCTTTCTTT.

This clonotype was observed at least ten times. The chain employs TRBV4-1 and TRBJ1-4; no definite D call. Germline CDR1 MGHRA, CDR2 YSYEKL. The V and J ends lost 3 bases and 0 bases respectively, with 11 bases between them. The CDR3 loop spans 16 amino acids. The CDR3 here is CASSQDDGATNEKLFF. In nucleotides, the CDR3 is TGCGCCAGCAGCCAGGATGACGGTGCAACTAATGAAAAACTGTTTTTT.

This clonotype has just a few counts. The J gene is TRBJ2-2, the V gene TRBV11-2; D is unresolved. Germline V gives CDR1 SGHAT, CDR2 FQNNGV. The germline V and J ends were trimmed by 5 bases and 10 bases, with 8 bases remaining between them. The CDR3 extends over 11 amino acids. CDR3 coding DNA: TGTGCCAGCAGCCCCAGTCTGGAGCTGTTTTTT. Residues: CASSPSLELFF.

This clonotype was observed many times. The rearrangement uses TRBV12-3 or TRBV12-4 and TRBJ2-2, with 10 bases fitting TRBD1. The CDR3 loop spans 15 amino acids. The J segment lost 5 bases and the V segment lost 6 bases, leaving 6 bases of the junction unmatched. The CDR3 coding sequence is TGTGCCAGCAGGTATACGGGACAGGGGACCGGGGAGCTGTTTTTT. Its protein product is CASRYTGQGTGELFF.

Remarks on this clonotype: A clone one base away is much larger, so this may be a read error. Here the CDR3 omits its conserved ending phenylalanine or tryptophan, so a read error is the likely source. This chain uses TRBV24-1 with TRBJ2-7; TRBD2 aligns across 10 bases. The CDR3 loop spans 16 amino acids. Germline V gene lookup returns CDR1 KGHDR and CDR2 SFDVKD. V gave up 4 bases and J gave up 0 bases; unmatched junction bases: 5. DNA for the CDR3: TGTGCCACCAGTGACCCCGCTAGCGGGAGCTCCTACGAGCAGTACCTC. Amino acid sequence: CATSDPASGSSYEQYL.

This clonotype has just a few counts. A much larger clone sits a single nucleotide away, making a read error possible. This chain joins TRBV10-3 and TRBJ2-7; possible D gene TRBD2, 7 bases. Germline values: CDR1 ENHRY, CDR2 SYGVKD. The CDR3 sequence is 16 residues long. Trimming took 5 bases from V and 4 from J, leaving 21 bases between them. DNA for the CDR3: TGTGCCATCAGTTCCGCTCGGGGGGCTAGCACGTACGAGCAGTACTTC. Its protein is CAISSARGASTYEQYF.

In this sample, this clonotype turned up once. This could be a read error, since a much larger clone is one nucleotide away. Without the conserved terminal phenylalanine or tryptophan, this CDR3 likely stems from a read error. This chain connects TRBV10-1 to TRBJ1-3; D gene ambiguous. This CDR3 region has 14 residues. Germline V gene data show CDR1 as WNHNN and CDR2 as SYGVQD (reference sequence). With 0 bases removed from V and 1 base from J, the gap between germline ends came to 4 bases. The CDR3 here is CASSESGSGNTIYL. CDR3 DNA: TGCGCCAGCAGTGAGTCTGGGTCTGGAAACACCATATATCTT.